A single T cell receptor beta chain is shown here with its context. Germline CDR1 is MNHEY and CDR2 is SVGAGI. The V and J ends lost 6 bases and 6 bases respectively, with 18 bases between them. The CDR3 totals 15 residues. This entry belongs to a study of blood T cell repertoires in COVID-19. Produced via immunoSEQ multiplex PCR; TCRdb's table is partial and in-frame only. Of tens of thousands of clones in the sample, around 83% were seen once. This chain uses TRBV6-5 with TRBJ1-5, with D unclear. Sequenced input: peripheral blood. The clonotype was recovered from an older woman with acute or convalescent COVID-19. For the CDR3, the DNA is TGTGCCAGCAGGTCGGATGAGGGTCAGGTTCAGCCCCAGCATTTT. This translates into CASRSDEGQVQPQHF.